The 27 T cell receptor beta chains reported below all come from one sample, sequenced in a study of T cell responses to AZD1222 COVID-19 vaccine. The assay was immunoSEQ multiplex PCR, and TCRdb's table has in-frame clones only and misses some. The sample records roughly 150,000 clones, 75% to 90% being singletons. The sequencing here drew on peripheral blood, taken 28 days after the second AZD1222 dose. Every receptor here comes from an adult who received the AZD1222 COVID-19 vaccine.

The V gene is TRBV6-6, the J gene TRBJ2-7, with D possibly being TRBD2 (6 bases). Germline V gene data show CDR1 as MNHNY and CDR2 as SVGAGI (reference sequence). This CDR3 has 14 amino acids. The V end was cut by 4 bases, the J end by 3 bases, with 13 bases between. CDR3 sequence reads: CASSFQRADYEQYF. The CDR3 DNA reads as TGTGCCAGCAGTTTCCAGCGGGCGGACTACGAGCAGTACTTC.

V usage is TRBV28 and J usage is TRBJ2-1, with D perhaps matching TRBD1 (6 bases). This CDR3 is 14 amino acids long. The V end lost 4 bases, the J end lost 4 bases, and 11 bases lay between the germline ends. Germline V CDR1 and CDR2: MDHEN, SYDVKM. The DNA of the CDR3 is TGTGCCAGCAGTTCGGGACAAAATTACAATGAGCAGTTCTTC. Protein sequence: CASSSGQNYNEQFF.

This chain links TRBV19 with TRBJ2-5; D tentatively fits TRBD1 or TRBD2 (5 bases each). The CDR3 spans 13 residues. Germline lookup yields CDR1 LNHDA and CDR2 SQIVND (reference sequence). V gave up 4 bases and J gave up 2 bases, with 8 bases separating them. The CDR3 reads CASSRDLQETQYF. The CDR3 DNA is TGTGCCAGTAGTAGGGACCTACAAGAGACCCAGTACTTC.

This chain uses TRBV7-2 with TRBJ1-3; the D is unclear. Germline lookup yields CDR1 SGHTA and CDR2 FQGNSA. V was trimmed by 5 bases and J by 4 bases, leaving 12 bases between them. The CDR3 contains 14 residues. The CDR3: CASSPLGWGNTIYF. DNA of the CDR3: TGTGCCAGCAGCCCCCTAGGGTGGGGAAACACCATATATTTT.

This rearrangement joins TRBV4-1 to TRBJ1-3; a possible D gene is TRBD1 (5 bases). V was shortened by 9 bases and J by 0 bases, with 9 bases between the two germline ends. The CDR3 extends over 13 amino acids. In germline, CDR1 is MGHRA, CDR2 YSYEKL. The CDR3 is CASGGGSGNTIYF. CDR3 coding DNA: TGCGCCAGTGGGGGGGGCTCTGGAAACACCATATATTTT.

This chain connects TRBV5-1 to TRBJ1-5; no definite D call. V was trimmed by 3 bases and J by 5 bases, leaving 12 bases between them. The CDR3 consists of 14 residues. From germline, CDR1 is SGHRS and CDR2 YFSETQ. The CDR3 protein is CASSSGGLDQPQHF. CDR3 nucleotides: TGCGCCAGCAGCTCCGGAGGCCTCGATCAGCCCCAGCATTTT.

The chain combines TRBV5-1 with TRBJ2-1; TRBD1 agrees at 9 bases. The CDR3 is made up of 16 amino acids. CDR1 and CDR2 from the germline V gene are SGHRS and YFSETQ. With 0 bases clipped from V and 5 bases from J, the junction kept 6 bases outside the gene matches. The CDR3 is CASSLAGTGLNNEQFF. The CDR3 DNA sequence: TGCGCCAGCAGCTTGGCCGGGACAGGGCTGAACAATGAGCAGTTCTTC.

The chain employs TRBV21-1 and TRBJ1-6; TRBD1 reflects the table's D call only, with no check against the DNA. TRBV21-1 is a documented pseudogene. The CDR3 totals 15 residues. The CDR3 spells CASSKGAGECSPLHF. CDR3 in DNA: TGTGCCAGCAGCAAGGGGGCAGGGGAGTGTTCACCCCTCCACTTT.

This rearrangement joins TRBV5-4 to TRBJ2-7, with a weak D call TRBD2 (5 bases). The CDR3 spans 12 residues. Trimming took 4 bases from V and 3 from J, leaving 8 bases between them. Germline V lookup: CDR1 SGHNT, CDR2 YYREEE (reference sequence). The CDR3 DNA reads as TGTGCCAGCAGCGTCCGGGGCTACGAGCAGTACTTC. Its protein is CASSVRGYEQYF.

The DNA for the CDR3 is TGTGCCAGTAGTATTACGGGGACAGGGCTCACAGATACGCAGTATTTT. Protein: CASSITGTGLTDTQYF. This chain links TRBV19 with TRBJ2-3, with 9 bases lining up with TRBD1. The CDR3 contains 16 residues. The J segment lost 2 bases and the V segment lost 3 bases, leaving 6 bases of the junction unmatched. CDR1 is LNHDA, CDR2 SQIVND, per germline (reference sequence).

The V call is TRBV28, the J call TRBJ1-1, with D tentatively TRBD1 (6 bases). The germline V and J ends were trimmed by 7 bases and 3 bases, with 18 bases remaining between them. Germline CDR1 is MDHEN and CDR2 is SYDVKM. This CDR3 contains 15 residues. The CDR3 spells CASIIGGLADTEAFF. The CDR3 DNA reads TGTGCCAGCATCATAGGGGGGCTGGCGGACACTGAAGCTTTCTTT.

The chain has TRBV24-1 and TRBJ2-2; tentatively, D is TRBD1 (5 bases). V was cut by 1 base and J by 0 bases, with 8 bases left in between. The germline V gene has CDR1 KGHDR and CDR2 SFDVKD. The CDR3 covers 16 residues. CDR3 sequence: CATSDLKTANTGELFF. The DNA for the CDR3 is TGTGCCACCAGTGATTTAAAGACAGCGAACACCGGGGAGCTGTTTTTT.

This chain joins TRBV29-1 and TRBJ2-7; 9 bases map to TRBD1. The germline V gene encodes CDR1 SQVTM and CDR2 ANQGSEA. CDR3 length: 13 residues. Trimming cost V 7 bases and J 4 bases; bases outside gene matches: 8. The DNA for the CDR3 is TGCAGCGCTGCGACAGGACAGGGGTACGAGCAGTACTTC. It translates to CSAATGQGYEQYF.

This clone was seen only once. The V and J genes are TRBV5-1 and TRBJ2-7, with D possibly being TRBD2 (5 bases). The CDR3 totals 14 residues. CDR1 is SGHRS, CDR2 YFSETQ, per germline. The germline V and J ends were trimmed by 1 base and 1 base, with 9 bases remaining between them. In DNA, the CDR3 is TGCGCCAGCAGCTTGAATAGCGTTTCCTACGAGCAGTACTTC. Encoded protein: CASSLNSVSYEQYF.

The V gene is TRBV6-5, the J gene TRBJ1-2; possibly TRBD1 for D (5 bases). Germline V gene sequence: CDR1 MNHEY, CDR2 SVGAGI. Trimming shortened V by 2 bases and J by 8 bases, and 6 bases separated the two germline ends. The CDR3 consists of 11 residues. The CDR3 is CASSYEGGYTF. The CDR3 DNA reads TGTGCCAGCAGTTACGAGGGGGGCTACACCTTC.

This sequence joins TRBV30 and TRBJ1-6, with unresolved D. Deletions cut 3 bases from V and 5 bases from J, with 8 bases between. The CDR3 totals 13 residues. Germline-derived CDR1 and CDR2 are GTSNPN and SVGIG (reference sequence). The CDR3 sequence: CAWRRQDNSPLHF. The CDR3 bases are TGTGCCTGGAGAAGGCAGGATAATTCACCCCTCCACTTT.

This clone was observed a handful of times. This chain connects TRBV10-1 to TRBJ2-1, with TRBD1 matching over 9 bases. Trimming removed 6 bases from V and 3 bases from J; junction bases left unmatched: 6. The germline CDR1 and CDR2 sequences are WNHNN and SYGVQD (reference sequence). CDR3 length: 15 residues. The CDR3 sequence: CASRIDRGNYNEQFF. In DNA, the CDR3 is TGCGCCAGCAGGATCGACAGGGGGAACTACAATGAGCAGTTCTTC.

CDR3 bases: TGTGCCTGGGGGGGAGGGTATCCCTCTGGGGCCAACGTCCTGACTTTC. It codes for CAWGGGYPSGANVLTF. J is TRBJ2-6 and V is TRBV30; 7 bases agree with TRBD2. Germline CDR1 is GTSNPN and CDR2 is SVGIG (reference sequence). The CDR3 totals 16 residues. V lost 5 bases to trimming and J lost 0 bases; unmatched junction nucleotides: 7.

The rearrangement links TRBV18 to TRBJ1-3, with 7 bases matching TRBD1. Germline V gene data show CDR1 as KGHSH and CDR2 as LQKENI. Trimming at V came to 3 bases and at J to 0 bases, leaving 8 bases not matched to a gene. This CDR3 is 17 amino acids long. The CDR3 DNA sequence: TGTGCCAGCTCACCTTCGGGACAGATGAGCTCTGGAAACACCATATATTTT. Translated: CASSPSGQMSSGNTIYF.

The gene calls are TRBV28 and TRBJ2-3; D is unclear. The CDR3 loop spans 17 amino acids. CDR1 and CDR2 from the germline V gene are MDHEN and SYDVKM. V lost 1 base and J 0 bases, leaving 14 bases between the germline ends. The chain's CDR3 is CASSLLGDLASTDTQYF. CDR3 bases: TGTGCCAGCAGTTTATTGGGCGACCTCGCTAGCACAGATACGCAGTATTTT.

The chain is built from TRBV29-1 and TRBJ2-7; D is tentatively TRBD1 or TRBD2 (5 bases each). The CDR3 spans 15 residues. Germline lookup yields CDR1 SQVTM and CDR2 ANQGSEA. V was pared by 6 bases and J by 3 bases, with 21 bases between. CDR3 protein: CSVLRPRGSNYEQYF. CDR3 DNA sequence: TGCAGCGTCCTTAGGCCGAGGGGTTCCAACTACGAGCAGTACTTC.

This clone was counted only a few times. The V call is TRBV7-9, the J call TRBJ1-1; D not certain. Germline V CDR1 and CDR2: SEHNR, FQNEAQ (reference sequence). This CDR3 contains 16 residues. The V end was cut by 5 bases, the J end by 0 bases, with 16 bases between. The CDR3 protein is CASSTWTALMNTEAFF. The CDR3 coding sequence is TGTGCCAGCAGCACCTGGACGGCCCTTATGAACACTGAAGCTTTCTTT.

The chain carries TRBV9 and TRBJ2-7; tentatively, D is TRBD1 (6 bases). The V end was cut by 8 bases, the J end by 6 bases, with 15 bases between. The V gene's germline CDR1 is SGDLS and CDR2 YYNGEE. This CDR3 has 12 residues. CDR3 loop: CASSPRGGEQYF. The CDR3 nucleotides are TGTGCCAGTTCACCCAGGGGCGGCGAGCAGTACTTC.

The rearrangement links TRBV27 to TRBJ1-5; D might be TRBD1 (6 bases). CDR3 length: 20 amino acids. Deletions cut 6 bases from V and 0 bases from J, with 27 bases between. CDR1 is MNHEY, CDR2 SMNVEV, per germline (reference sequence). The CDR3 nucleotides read TGTGCCAGCAGCTGGTCTCTCAGGGGCTACCGCCTCTATAGCAATCAGCCCCAGCATTTT. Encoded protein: CASSWSLRGYRLYSNQPQHF.

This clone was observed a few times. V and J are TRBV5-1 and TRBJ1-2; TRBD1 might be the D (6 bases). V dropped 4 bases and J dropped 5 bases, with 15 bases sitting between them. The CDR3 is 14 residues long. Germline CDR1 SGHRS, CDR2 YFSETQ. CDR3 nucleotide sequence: TGCGCCAGCAGCCAGTCGACAGGCCCGTATGGCTACACCTTC. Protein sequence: CASSQSTGPYGYTF.

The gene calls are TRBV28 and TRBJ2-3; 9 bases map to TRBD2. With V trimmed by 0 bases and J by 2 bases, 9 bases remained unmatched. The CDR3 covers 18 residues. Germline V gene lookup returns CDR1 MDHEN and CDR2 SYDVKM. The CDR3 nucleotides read TGTGCCAGCAGTTTATGGGGGGGGCTAGCGGGGACCACAGATACGCAGTATTTT. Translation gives CASSLWGGLAGTTDTQYF.

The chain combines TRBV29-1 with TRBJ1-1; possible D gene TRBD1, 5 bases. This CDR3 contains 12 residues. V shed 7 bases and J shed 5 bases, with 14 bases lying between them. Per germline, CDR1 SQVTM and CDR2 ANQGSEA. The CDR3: CSGRGVGTEAFF. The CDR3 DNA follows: TGCAGCGGCCGAGGGGTGGGGACTGAAGCTTTCTTT.